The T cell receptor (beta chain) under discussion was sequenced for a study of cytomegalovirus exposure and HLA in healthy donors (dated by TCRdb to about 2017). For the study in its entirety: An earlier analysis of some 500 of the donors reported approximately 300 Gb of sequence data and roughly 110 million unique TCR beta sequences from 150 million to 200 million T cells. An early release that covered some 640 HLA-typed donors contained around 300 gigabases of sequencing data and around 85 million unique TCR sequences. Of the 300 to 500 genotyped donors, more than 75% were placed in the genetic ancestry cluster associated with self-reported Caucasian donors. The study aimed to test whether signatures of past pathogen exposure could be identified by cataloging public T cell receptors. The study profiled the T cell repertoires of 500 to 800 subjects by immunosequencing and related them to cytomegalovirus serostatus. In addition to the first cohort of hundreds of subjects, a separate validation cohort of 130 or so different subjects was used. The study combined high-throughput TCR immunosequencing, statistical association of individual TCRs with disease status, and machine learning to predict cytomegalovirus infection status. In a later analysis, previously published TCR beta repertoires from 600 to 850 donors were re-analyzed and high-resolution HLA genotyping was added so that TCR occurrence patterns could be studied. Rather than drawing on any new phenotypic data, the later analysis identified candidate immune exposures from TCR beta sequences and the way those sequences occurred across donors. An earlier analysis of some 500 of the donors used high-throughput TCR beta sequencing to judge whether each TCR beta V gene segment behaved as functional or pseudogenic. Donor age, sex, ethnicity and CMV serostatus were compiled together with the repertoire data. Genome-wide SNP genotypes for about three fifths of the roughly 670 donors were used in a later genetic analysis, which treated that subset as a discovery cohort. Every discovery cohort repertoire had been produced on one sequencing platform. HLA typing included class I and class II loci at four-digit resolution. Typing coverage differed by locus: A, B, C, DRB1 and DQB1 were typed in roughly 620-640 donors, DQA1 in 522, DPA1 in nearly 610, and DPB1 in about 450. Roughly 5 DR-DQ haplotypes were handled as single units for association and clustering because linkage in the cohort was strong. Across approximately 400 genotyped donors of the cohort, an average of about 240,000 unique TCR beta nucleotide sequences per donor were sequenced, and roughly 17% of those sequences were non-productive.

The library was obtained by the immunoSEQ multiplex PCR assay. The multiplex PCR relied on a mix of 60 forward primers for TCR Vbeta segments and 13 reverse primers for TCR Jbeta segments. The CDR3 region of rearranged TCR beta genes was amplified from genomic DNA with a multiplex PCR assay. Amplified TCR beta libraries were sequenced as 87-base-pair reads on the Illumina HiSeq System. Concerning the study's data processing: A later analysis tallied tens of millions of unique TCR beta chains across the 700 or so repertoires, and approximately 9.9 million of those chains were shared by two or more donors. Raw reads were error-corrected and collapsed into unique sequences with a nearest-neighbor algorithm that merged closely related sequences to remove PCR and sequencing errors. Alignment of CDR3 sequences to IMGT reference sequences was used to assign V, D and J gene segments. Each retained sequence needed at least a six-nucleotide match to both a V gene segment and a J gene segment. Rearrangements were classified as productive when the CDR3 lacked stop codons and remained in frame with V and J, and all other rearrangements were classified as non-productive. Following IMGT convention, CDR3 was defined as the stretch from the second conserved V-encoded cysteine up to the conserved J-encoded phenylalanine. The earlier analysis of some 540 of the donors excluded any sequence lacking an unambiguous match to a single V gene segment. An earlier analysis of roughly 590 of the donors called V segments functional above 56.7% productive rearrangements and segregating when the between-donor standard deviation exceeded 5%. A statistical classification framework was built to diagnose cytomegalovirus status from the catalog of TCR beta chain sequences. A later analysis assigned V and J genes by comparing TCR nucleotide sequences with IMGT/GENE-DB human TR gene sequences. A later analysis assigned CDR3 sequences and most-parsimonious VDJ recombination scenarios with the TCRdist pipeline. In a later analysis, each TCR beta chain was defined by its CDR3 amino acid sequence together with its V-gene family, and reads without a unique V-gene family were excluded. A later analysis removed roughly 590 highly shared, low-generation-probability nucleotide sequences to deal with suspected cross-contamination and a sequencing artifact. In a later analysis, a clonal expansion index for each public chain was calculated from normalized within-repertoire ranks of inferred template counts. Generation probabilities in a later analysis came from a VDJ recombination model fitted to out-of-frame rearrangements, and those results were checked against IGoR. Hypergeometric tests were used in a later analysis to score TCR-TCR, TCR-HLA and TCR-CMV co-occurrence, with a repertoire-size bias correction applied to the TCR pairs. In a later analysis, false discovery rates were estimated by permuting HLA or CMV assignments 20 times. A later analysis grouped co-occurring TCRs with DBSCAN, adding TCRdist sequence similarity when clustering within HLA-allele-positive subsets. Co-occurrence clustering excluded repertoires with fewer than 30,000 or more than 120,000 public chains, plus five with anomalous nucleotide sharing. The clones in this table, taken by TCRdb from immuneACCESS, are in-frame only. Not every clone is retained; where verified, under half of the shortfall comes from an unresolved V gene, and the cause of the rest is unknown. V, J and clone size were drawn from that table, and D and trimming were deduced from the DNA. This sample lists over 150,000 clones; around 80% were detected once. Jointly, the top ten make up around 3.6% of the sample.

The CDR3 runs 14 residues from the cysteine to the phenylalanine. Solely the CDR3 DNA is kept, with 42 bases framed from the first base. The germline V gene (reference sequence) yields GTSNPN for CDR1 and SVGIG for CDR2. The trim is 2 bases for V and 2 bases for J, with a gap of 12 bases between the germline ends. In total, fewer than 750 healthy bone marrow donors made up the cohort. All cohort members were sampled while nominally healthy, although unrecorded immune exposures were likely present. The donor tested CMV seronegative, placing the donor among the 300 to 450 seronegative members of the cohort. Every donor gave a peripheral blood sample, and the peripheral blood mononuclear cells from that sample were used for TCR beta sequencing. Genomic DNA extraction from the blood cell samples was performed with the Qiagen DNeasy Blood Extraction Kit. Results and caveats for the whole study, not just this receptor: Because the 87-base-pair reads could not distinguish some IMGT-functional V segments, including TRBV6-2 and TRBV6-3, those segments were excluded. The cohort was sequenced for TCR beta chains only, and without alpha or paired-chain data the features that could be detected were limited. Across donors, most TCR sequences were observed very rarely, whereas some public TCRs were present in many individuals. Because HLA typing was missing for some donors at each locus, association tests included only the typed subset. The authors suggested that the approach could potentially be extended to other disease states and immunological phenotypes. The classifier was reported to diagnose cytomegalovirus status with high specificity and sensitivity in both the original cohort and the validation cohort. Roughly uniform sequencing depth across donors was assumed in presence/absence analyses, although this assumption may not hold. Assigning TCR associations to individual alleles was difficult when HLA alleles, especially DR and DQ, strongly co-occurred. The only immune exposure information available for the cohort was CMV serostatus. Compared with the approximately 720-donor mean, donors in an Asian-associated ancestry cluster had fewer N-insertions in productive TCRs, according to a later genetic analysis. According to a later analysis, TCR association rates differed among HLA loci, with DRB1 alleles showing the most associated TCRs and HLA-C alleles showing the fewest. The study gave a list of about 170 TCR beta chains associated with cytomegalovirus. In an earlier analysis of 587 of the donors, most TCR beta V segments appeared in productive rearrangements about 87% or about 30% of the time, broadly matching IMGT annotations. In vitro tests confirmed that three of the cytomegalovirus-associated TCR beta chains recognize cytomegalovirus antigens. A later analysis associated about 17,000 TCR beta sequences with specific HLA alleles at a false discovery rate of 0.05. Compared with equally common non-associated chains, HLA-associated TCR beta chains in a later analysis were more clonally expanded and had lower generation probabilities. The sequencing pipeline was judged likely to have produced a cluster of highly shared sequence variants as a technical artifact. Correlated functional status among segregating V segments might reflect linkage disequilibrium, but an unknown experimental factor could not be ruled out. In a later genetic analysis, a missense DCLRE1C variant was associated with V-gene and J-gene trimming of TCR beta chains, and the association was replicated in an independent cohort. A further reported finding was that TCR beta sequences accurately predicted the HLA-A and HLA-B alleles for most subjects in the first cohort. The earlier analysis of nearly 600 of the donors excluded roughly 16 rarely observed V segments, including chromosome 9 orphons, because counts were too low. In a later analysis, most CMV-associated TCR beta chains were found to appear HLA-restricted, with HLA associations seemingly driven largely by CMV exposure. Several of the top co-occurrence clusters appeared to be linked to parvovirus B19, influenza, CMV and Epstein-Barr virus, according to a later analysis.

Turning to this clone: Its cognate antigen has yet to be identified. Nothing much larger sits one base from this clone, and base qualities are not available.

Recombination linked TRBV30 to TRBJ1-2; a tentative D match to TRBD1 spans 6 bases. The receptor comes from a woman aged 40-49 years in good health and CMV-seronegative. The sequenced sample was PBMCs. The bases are TGTGCCTGGAGTAAGATAGGACAGAACTATGGCTACACCTTC. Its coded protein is CAWSKIGQNYGYTF.